This T cell receptor (beta chain) was sequenced for a study of blood T cell repertoires in COVID-19. Study-wide background: The study drew acute and convalescent COVID-19 samples from the United States, Italy and Spain.

Sequencing used immunoSEQ multiplex PCR; TCRdb keeps in-frame clones, though not all of them. The profile shows about 30,000 clones, 70% to 90% of them singletons. The sequencing sample was made of peripheral blood. This clonotype was obtained from a human donor with active COVID-19. The donor label of this sample is uncertain.

This chain's CDR3 is CSASSPTGPYEQYF. The DNA for the CDR3 is TGCAGCGCCTCATCACCGACAGGCCCCTACGAGCAGTACTTC. V usage is TRBV29-1 and J usage is TRBJ2-7; the D gene is possibly TRBD1 (6 bases). The ends were cut back, 7 bases at V and 2 bases at J, with 18 bases in the middle. CDR1 is SQVTM, CDR2 ANQGSEA, per germline. This CDR3 comprises 14 residues.